Listed below are T cell receptor beta chains from one sample, sequenced in a study of cytotoxic CD8 clonotypes in ibrutinib-treated CLL. Assay: immunoSEQ multiplex PCR; the TCRdb copy retains only in-frame clones and omits some. This table has about 300,000 clones, approximately 76% appearing once. The material sequenced was PBMCs, taken at disease progression, from a patient treated with ibrutinib. The origin of the receptors is a human donor with chronic lymphocytic leukemia. Both conserved end residues are part of each CDR3. The order of the fields is D gene, V gene, J gene, clone size, CDR3 DNA, CDR3 protein. The D gene is left open where the match is weak. Rows give clone size only sometimes, using once, few, many, or a class for an expanded clone.

TRBD1,TRBV5-5,TRBJ2-7,-,TGTGCCAGCAGGTTGTCCGGGACAGCTGATTACGAGCAGTACTTC,CASRLSGTADYEQYF
-,TRBV5-1,TRBJ2-7,-,TGCGCCAGCAGCTTTAGGCTAGCCTACGAGCAGTACTTC,CASSFRLAYEQYF
TRBD1,TRBV10-3,TRBJ2-1,-,TGTGCCATCACCGACCCAGGGGGCGCAGCCTACAATGAGCAGTTCTTC,CAITDPGGAAYNEQFF
TRBD2,TRBV7-6,TRBJ2-2,-,TGTGCCAGCAGCCCTAGCGGGGGACTTAGCGGGGAGCTGTTTTTT,CASSPSGGLSGELFF
-,TRBV4-1,TRBJ2-6,-,TGCGCCAGCAGCCAAGTAGGCTCGGCGAGCTCTGGGGCCAACGTCCTGACTTTC,CASSQVGSASSGANVLTF
-,TRBV21-1,TRBJ2-7,-,TGTGCCAGCAGCAACAAGCTAGCGGAGCTCTACGAGCAGTACTTC,CASSNKLAELYEQYF
-,TRBV7-8,TRBJ2-7,-,TGTGCCAGCAGCTTAGCGTCTACGGGGGTTCCCACCTACGAGCAGTACTTC,CASSLASTGVPTYEQYF
-,TRBV29-1,TRBJ2-5,-,TGCAGCGTTGAATTCCAGTCCTGGCAAGAGACCCAGTACTTC,CSVEFQSWQETQYF
-,TRBV20-1,TRBJ2-2,few,TGCAGTGCTAGTAACGGCGGGGAGCTGTTTTTT,CSASNGGELFF
TRBD1,TRBV7-9,TRBJ2-4,-,TGTGCCAGCAGCACAGGACAGGGGGGGACCCTAGCCAAAAACATTCAGTACTTC,CASSTGQGGTLAKNIQYF
TRBD2,TRBV5-1,TRBJ2-2,-,TGCGCCAGCAGCTTTCGCACTAGCGGGGATAACACCGGGGAGCTGTTTTTT,CASSFRTSGDNTGELFF
-,TRBV2,TRBJ1-2,few,TGTGCCAGCAACACACGTTATGGCTACACCTTC,CASNTRYGYTF
-,TRBV7-2,TRBJ2-3,-,TGTGCCAGCAGGGACGAGAGTGGGAAGCAGTATTTT,CASRDESGKQYF
TRBD1,TRBV6-1,TRBJ2-2,-,TGTGCCAGCAGCAGACAGGGGGCAACCGGGGAGCTGTTTTTT,CASSRQGATGELFF
TRBD1,TRBV13,TRBJ1-2,once,TGTGCCAGCAGCTTAGTTGGGGAAGGGGGACAGGGGATTGCAAACTATGGCTACACCTTC,CASSLVGEGGQGIANYGYTF
TRBD1,TRBV9,TRBJ1-4,once,TGTGCCAGCAGCGCGGGGACAGGGGGCCCAACTAATGAAAAACTGTTTTTT,CASSAGTGGPTNEKLFF
-,TRBV5-1,TRBJ1-3,-,TGCGCCAGCAGCTTGGAAGGGCGGGGAGGAAACACCATATATTTT,CASSLEGRGGNTIYF
-,TRBV25-1,TRBJ1-1,-,TGTGCCAGCAGTGAATACGGCGGGTTTGAAGCTTTCTTT,CASSEYGGFEAFF
-,TRBV6-1,TRBJ1-2,-,TGTGCCAGCAGTAGCCCGGGACGGAGCTATGGCTACACCTTC,CASSSPGRSYGYTF
TRBD1,TRBV29-1,TRBJ2-1,-,TGCAGCGTAGGGACAGGGAGACCATTCTACAATGAGCAGTTCTTC,CSVGTGRPFYNEQFF
-,TRBV7-2,TRBJ2-2,few,TGTGCCAGCAGCGCCCGGGACTTTCCTTACACCGGGGAGCTGTTTTTT,CASSARDFPYTGELFF
-,TRBV25-1,TRBJ2-5,-,TGTGCCAGCAGTGAAGGAGCGGATCAAGAGACCCAGTACTTC,CASSEGADQETQYF
-,TRBV4-1,TRBJ1-6,-,TGCGCCAGCAGCCAAGATGGGTTTGACTCACCCCTCCACTTT,CASSQDGFDSPLHF
-,TRBV6-5,TRBJ2-7,-,TGTGCCAGCAGGCCAACCGGGTATACCTACGAGCAGTACTTC,CASRPTGYTYEQYF
TRBD2,TRBV7-9,TRBJ2-1,-,TGTGCCAGCAGCTTAGCGGGTGTGGCGGGAGAGCACCTCTTC,CASSLAGVAGEHLF
-,TRBV10-2,TRBJ2-5,-,TGCGCCAGCAGTGTTGGGGGGTCGGAGACCCAGTACTTC,CASSVGGSETQYF
TRBD2,TRBV7-9,TRBJ2-3,-,TGTGCCAGCAGCTTAGCTCTAGCGGGGGGGCCCCCAGATACGCAGTATTTT,CASSLALAGGPPDTQYF
-,TRBV5-4,TRBJ2-5,-,TGTGCCAGCAGCTTGGAAGGGATGGAGACCCAGTACTTC,CASSLEGMETQYF
-,TRBV6-5,TRBJ2-7,-,TGTGCCAGCAGTTACGGGACGTCGGGCTACGAGCAGTACTTC,CASSYGTSGYEQYF
TRBD1,TRBV10-3,TRBJ2-7,few,TGTGCCATCACCCACCAGGACAGGGCTAGCGAGCAGTACTTC,CAITHQDRASEQYF
TRBD1,TRBV29-1,TRBJ2-1,-,TGCAGCGTTGAAGATCAAGGACAGGGGGTTAATGAGCAGTTCTTC,CSVEDQGQGVNEQFF
TRBD1,TRBV5-1,TRBJ2-5,-,TGCGCCAGCAGCGACTGGACAGGCGAAGGGGAGACCCAGTACTTC,CASSDWTGEGETQYF
-,TRBV11-2,TRBJ1-6,-,TGTGCCAGCAGCTTAGTTAGGACGGTCCTCCACTTT,CASSLVRTVLHF
-,TRBV7-3,TRBJ1-1,-,TGTGCCAGCAGCCCCAAAGGGGGGGCCACTGAAGCTTTCTTT,CASSPKGGATEAFF
TRBD2,TRBV7-9,TRBJ2-7,-,TGTGCCAGCAGCTTTCCGGGAGGGGCCTACGAGCAGTACTTC,CASSFPGGAYEQYF
-,TRBV27,TRBJ1-4,once,TGTGCCAGCAGTTTACGGACAGCGGCTAATGAAAAACTGTTTTTT,CASSLRTAANEKLFF
-,TRBV9,TRBJ1-3,-,TGTGCCAGCAGCGTAAGTTCCTCTGGAAACACCATATATTTT,CASSVSSSGNTIYF
-,TRBV19,TRBJ2-7,-,TGTGCCAGTAGTATAGCTGCCGGATCCTACGAGCAGTACTTC,CASSIAAGSYEQYF
-,TRBV12-2,TRBJ2-7,-,TGTGCAAGTCGCTTAGAGGGCAGAAATTACGAGCAGTACTTC,CASRLEGRNYEQYF
TRBD1,TRBV11-2,TRBJ2-2,-,TGTGCCAGCAGCCCTCCCACAGGGGGCGGGAACACCGGGGAGCTGTTTTTT,CASSPPTGGGNTGELFF
-,TRBV5-1,TRBJ1-1,-,TGCGCCAGCAGCCCGGACGGTCTGAACACTGAAGCTTTCTTT,CASSPDGLNTEAFF
-,TRBV4-1,TRBJ1-3,-,TGCGCCAGCAGCCAAGATCTCGGACTTCTCTCTGGAAACACCATATATTTT,CASSQDLGLLSGNTIYF
-,TRBV7-2,TRBJ2-5,-,TGTGCCAGCAGCTTAGAACGGGATCGTACGGAGTCTAGAGAGACCCAGTACTTC,CASSLERDRTESRETQYF
-,TRBV11-2,TRBJ2-7,-,TGTGCCAGCAGCTTATACAGGGTCTACGAGCAGTACTTC,CASSLYRVYEQYF
TRBD2,TRBV4-1,TRBJ2-1,-,TGCGCCAGCAGCCTACTAGCGGCCTCCTACAATGAGCAGTTCTTC,CASSLLAASYNEQFF
TRBD2,TRBV6-5,TRBJ2-7,-,TGTGCCAGCAGCCATCTAGCGGGGTCCTACGAGCAGTACTTC,CASSHLAGSYEQYF